The 5 T cell receptor beta chains reported below all come from one sample, sequenced in a study of blood T cells in healthy people across ages (dated by TCRdb to 2013 to 2016). Receptors were amplified or captured by 5' RACE. Sequencing instrument: Illumina HiSeq 2500. The second PCR ran for roughly 6 to 11 cycles and used a J-beta primer mix along with a sample-barcoded 5' primer. The public reads were run again by TCRdb, first through fastp at Q25 and then through MiXCR, and only productive beta chains were kept. CDR3 protein sequences are deduplicated, and each keeps its most common genes and DNA. Present in this sample are around 1,500,000 distinct CDR3 sequences, around 42% of which were seen just once. Of the sample, around 8% is held by the ten largest clones. Sequencing input: blood. These receptors came from a woman between 18 and 30 years old in good health.

This clonotype has just one count. The chain carries TRBV2 and TRBJ1-3, with D perhaps TRBD1 (6 bases). From germline, CDR1 is SNHLY and CDR2 FYNNEI. The CDR3 has 16 amino acids. Trimming stripped 6 bases from V and 4 bases from J, with 19 bases between. The CDR3 DNA reads TGTGCCAGCAGCTCGACAGGTCTCACGGGGGGAAACACCATATATTTT. Amino acid sequence: CASSSTGLTGGNTIYF.

The chain carries TRBV27 and TRBJ2-7, with 10 bases aligning to TRBD1. V was pared by 2 bases and J by 0 bases, with 4 bases of the junction left unmatched. The CDR3 has 16 amino acids. The V gene's germline CDR1 is MNHEY and CDR2 SMNVEV (reference sequence). This CDR3 is CASSLRRTGGSYEQYF. The CDR3 nucleotides are TGTGCCAGCAGTTTACGAAGGACAGGGGGCTCCTACGAGCAGTACTTC.

The chain uses TRBV20-1 and TRBJ2-2, with a possible D match to TRBD2 (6 bases). The ends were cut back, 5 bases at V and 1 base at J, with 11 bases in the middle. Per germline, CDR1 DFQATT and CDR2 SNEGSKA (reference sequence). The CDR3 runs 14 residues. In nucleotides, the CDR3 is TGCAGTGCTTTAGCGGAACTGAACACCGGGGAGCTGTTTTTT. Translation: CSALAELNTGELFF.

This clonotype was detected only a few times. V and J are TRBV10-3 and TRBJ2-3; 8 bases line up with TRBD2. CDR1 and CDR2 (germline): ENHRY, SYGVKD. J was trimmed by 7 bases and V by 0 bases; bases with no gene match: 12. CDR3 size: 17 residues. CDR3 residues: CAISESLTGGALNTQYF. The CDR3 nucleotides read TGTGCCATCAGTGAGTCTCTGACCGGGGGGGCATTAAATACGCAGTATTTT.

This clonotype occurred a few times. The rearrangement uses TRBV5-1 and TRBJ2-7; D is perhaps TRBD2 (6 bases). With 2 bases removed from V and 1 base from J, the gap between germline ends came to 13 bases. The CDR3 is 15 residues long. The germline CDR1 and CDR2 sequences are SGHRS and YFSETQ. The CDR3 bases are TGCGCCAGCAGCTTATCCGGGAGTGAATCCTACGAGCAGTACTTC. It encodes CASSLSGSESYEQYF.